This T cell receptor beta chain was sequenced in a study of cytomegalovirus exposure and HLA in healthy donors. Broader study findings: The study designated 150 to 200 TCR beta chains cytomegalovirus-associated.

As regards this clone: Its specificity is not known.

PCR primers comprised 60 Vbeta and 13 Jbeta primers. Method: immunoSEQ multiplex PCR; TCRdb's copy keeps in-frame clones and lacks some. Among some 54,000 clones, 75% to 85% were seen once, and the ten largest hold 6%. Trimming cost V 6 bases and J 8 bases, with 13 bases left between them. In germline, CDR1 is MNHEY, CDR2 SVGAGI. The CDR3 runs 12 residues. This TCR came from a male donor in good health and CMV-seronegative. The V and J genes are TRBV6-5 and TRBJ1-2, with a tentative D call TRBD1 (6 bases). Sequenced: PBMCs. The chain's CDR3 is CASRQGREGYTF. The DNA of the CDR3 is TGTGCCAGCAGGCAGGGGAGGGAGGGCTACACCTTC.